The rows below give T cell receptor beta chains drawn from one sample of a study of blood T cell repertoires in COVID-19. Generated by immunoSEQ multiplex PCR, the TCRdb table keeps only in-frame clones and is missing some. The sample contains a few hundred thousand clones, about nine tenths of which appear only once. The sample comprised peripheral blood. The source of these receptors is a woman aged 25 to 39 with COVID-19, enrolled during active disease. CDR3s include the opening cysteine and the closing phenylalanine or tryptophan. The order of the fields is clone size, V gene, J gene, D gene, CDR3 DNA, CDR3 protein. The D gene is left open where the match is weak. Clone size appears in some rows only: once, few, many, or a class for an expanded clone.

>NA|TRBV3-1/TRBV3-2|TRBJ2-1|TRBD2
TGTGCCAGCAGCCAAGATCGACTAGCTACCCACAATGAGCAGTTCTTC
CASSQDRLATHNEQFF
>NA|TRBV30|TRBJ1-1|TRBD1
TGTGCCTGGAGTGCACAGGGGGGGGCTTTCTTT
CAWSAQGGAFF
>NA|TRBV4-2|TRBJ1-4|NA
TGTGCCAGCAGCCCGCCTTCCGACAGATATGAAAAACTGTTTTTT
CASSPPSDRYEKLFF
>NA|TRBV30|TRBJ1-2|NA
TGTGCCTGGAGTGTCAGTGATGGCTATGGCTACACCTTC
CAWSVSDGYGYTF
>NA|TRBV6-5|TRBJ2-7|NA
TGTGCCAGCAGTTACTCCCTCGACAAGAGCTCCTACGAGCAGTACTTC
CASSYSLDKSSYEQYF
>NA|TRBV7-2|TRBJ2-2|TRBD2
TGTGCCAGCAGCTTAGGGCTAGCGGGGGGGCCCGGAACCGGGGAGCTGTTTTTT
CASSLGLAGGPGTGELFF
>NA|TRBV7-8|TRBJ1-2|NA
TGTGCCAGCAGCCTCAGGGTTCGGGATGGCTACACCTTC
CASSLRVRDGYTF
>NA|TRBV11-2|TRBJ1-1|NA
TGTGCCAGCAGCTTAGCGGGAGGGGACACTGAAGCTTTCTTT
CASSLAGGDTEAFF
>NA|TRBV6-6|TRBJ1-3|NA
TGTGCCAGCAGTCCCATATACAGGGTAAACTCTGGAAACACCATATATTTT
CASSPIYRVNSGNTIYF
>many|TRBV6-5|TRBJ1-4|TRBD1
TGTGCCAGCAGTAGGACAGGTTCTGAAAAACTGTTTTTT
CASSRTGSEKLFF
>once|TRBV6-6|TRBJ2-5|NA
TGTGCCAGCAGTTACTCGCGAGAGACCCAGTACTTC
CASSYSRETQYF
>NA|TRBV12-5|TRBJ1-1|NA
TGTGCTAGTGGTTTGGACGGAAAGTACAGGGCCCAAGCTTTCTTT
CASGLDGKYRAQAFF
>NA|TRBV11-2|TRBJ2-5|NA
TGTGCCAGCAGCCCCCCCCAGGGGGGCTTCATAAAGACCCAGTACTTC
CASSPPQGGFIKTQYF
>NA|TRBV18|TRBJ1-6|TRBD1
TGTGCCAGCTCACGGGGACAGGGGGTGAATTCACCCCTCCACTTT
CASSRGQGVNSPLHF
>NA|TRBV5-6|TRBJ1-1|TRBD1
TGTGCCAGCAGCTGGTGGGGACAGGGTGAAGCTTTCTTT
CASSWWGQGEAFF
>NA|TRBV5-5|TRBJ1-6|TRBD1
TGTGCCAGCAGGATCGCCGGGACAGATAATTCACCCCTCCACTTT
CASRIAGTDNSPLHF
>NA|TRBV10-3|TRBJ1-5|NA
TGTGCCATCAGTGAGTCGAACTTCAGGGAAAATCAGCCCCAGCATTTT
CAISESNFRENQPQHF
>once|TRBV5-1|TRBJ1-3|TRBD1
TGCGCCAGCAGCTTTGGACAGGGGGCGCCTGGAAACACCATATATTTT
CASSFGQGAPGNTIYF
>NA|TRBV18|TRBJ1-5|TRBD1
TGTGCCAGCTCACGAAGGACAGGCGGGGAGCCCCAGCATTTT
CASSRRTGGEPQHF
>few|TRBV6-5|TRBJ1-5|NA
TGTGCCAGCAAGCCAATGGCAGGCCACAATCAGCCCCAGCATTTT
CASKPMAGHNQPQHF
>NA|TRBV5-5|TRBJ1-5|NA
TGTGCCAGCAGCTTGGAATATAGCAATCAGCCCCAGCATTTT
CASSLEYSNQPQHF
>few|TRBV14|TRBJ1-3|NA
TGTGCCAGCAGCCAAGATTTTCGAGGGACTGGAAACACCATATATTTT
CASSQDFRGTGNTIYF
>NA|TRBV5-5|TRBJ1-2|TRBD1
TGTGCCAGCAGCTGGGACAGGGCGTATTTTAATGGCTACACCTTC
CASSWDRAYFNGYTF
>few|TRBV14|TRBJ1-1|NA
TGTGCCAGCAGCCTGCGCCCAGGGAGGGCTGAAGCTTTCTTT
CASSLRPGRAEAFF
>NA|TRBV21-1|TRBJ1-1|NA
TGTGCCAGCAGTCCCCGTAAGGCCGTCACAGGGGGCACTGAAGCTTTCTTT
CASSPRKAVTGGTEAFF
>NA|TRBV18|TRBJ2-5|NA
TGTGCCAGCTCACCAGTTCGGGAGTCTCAGTACTTC
CASSPVRESQYF
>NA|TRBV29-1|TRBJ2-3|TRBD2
TGCAGCGTGTTAGCGGGGGGGAGAGATACGCAGTATTTT
CSVLAGGRDTQYF
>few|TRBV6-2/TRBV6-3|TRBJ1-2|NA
TGTGCCAGCAGCCCCCGGGGGGGCGCGGGCTATGGCTACACCTTC
CASSPRGGAGYGYTF
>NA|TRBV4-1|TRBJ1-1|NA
TGCGCCAGCAGCCAAGATCGAGGGTTACGGACTGAAGCTTTCTTT
CASSQDRGLRTEAFF
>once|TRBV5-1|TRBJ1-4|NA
TGCGCCAGCAGGGCAAATAATGAAAAACTGTTTTTT
CASRANNEKLFF
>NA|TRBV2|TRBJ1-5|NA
TGTGCCAGCAGTGACCCAGGGGTTCAGCCCCAGCATTTT
CASSDPGVQPQHF
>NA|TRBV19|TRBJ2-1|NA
TGTGCCAGTAGTCCGACCCGTGGGGCACAGGGACGTGGTGAGCAGTTCTTC
CASSPTRGAQGRGEQFF
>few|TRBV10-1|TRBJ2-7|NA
TGCGCCACAAGGGGACACTCCTACGAGCAGTACTTC
CATRGHSYEQYF
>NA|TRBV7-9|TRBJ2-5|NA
TGTGCCAGCAGCCACACCGTGGGGGGGGCCCAAGAGACCCAGTACTTC
CASSHTVGGAQETQYF
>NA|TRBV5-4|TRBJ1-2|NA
TGTGCCACCGCGACTGACTATGGCTACACCTTC
CATATDYGYTF
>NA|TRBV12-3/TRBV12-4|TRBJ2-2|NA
TGTGCCAGCAACCTTGGCAGCACCGGGGAGCTGTTTTTT
CASNLGSTGELFF
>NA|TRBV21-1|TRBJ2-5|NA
TGTGCCAGCAGCAAATATTGCGGAGTCCGGGGGGTCAAAGAGACCCAGTACTTC
CASSKYCGVRGVKETQYF
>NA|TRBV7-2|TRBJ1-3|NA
TGTGCCAGCAGCTTAGATTCAGGGGGAAACACCATATATTTT
CASSLDSGGNTIYF
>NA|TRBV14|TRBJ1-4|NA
TGTGCCAGCAGCCAACGAACAGGGCTGCCTAATGAAAAACTGTTTTTT
CASSQRTGLPNEKLFF
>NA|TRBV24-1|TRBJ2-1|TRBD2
TGTGCCACCAGCCTAAGCGGGGAAGATGAGAACAATGAGCAGTTCTTC
CATSLSGEDENNEQFF
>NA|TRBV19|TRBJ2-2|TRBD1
TGTGCCAGTACCTACTCTGCCGGGACAGGCGCGAACACCGGGGAGCTGTTTTTT
CASTYSAGTGANTGELFF
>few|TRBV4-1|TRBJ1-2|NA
TGCGCCAGCAGCCTAGGTGCAGGGTCTGGCTACACCTTC
CASSLGAGSGYTF